This T cell receptor beta chain was observed in a study of beta chain features in type 1 diabetes. What was sequenced were expressed TCRB transcripts, since all of the isolated RNA had been reverse transcribed. Sequenced by immunoSEQ multiplex PCR; TCRdb stores in-frame clones only, minus some. The top ten clones hold 0.017% of a sample with 200,000 to 300,000 clones, roughly a tenth of them seen once. Turning to this clone: The antigen remains undetermined.

General study results and limits: In all four CD4+ subsets, TCRB CDR3 length was significantly, moderately reduced in type 1 diabetes.

The CDR3 has 15 residues. Between the trimmed V and J ends, which lost 4 bases and 5 bases, there was a span of 14 bases. CDR1 KGHSH and CDR2 LQKENI come from the germline V gene. The authors obtained over 98% purity in all sorted populations. The sequencing sample was made of naive CD4+ T cells from blood. The rearrangement links TRBV18 to TRBJ1-4, with D maybe TRBD1 (6 bases). The sequence was collected from a man aged 30 to 45 with type 1 diabetes. The CDR3 bases are TGTGCCAGCTCACAAGGACAGATCGGAAATGAAAAACTGTTTTTT. Its protein is CASSQGQIGNEKLFF.